This TCR beta chain was sequenced during a study of Ad26.COV2.S vaccination and SARS-CoV-2 variants (TCRdb year 2021). With regard to the full study: Donors in the vaccine arm were drawn from COV1001, a multicentre, randomized, double-blind, placebo-controlled phase I-IIa trial testing Ad26.COV2.S in healthy adults. Ad26.COV2.S was administered intramuscularly at 5 x 10^10 or 1 x 10^11 viral particles, either as a single shot or as two shots given 56 days apart. The specificity and breadth of SARS-CoV-2-reactive T cell receptors after Ad26.COV2.S vaccination were assessed by TCRbeta repertoire sequencing. The TCR-sequenced set comprised approximately 30 samples: some 20 Ad26.COV2.S vaccine recipients, 5 placebo recipients and 8 SARS-CoV-2 convalescent individuals. Trial participants were randomized into five groups of five, in which low-dose or high-dose Ad26.COV2.S was given once or twice, or placebo was given on both occasions. Investigators did not know the trial group allocation while performing experiments and assessing outcomes.

On this clone: The antigen this receptor binds is unknown. No base quality information exists; no much larger clone differs at one position.

The CDR3 runs 13 residues from the cysteine to the phenylalanine. Just the 39-base CDR3 DNA is kept, in frame starting at base 1. At the junction V is shortened by 0 bases and J by 4 bases, with 4 bases in between. In the germline V gene, CDR1 corresponds to SGHRS and CDR2 to YFSETQ. Results and caveats for the whole study, not just this receptor: The authors noted that total T cell responses may have been underestimated by the TCR breadth and depth analyses. Comparing responses between vaccine doses or regimens was not something the study was powered to do. Higher spike-specific TCR breadth was observed in Ad26.COV2.S recipients than in placebo recipients (P = 0.0014). Vaccine and placebo recipients had comparable non-spike TCR breadth, which fits with the vaccine containing only spike. After vaccination, spike-specific CD8+ and CD4+ T cell responses were reported to show substantial breadth.

TCRbeta CDR3 regions were sequenced with the immunoSEQ Assay. After extraction, genomic DNA underwent amplification by bias-controlled multiplex PCR, followed by high-throughput sequencing. Per the source publication's procedure: Collapsing and filtering of sequences were performed to quantify the absolute abundance of each unique TCRbeta CDR3 region. Usable DNA was measured by amplifying reference genes present in all nucleated cells, and TCRbeta template counts were normalized to that usable DNA to estimate T cell fraction. Repertoire TCRs were annotated as SARS-CoV-2-specific by exact matching of V gene, CDR3 amino acid sequence and J gene to a known reactive TCR set. The reference SARS-CoV-2 TCR set came from MIRA and was filtered for enrichment in COVID-19-positive ImmuneCODE repertoires, removing public or cross-reactive TCRs. Based on the MIRA antigens, annotated TCRs were further analysed at the level of specific ORF or position within ORF. Depth was the summed frequency of annotated unique rearrangements, while breadth was defined as annotated unique rearrangements over total unique productive rearrangements. Group comparisons of TCR breadth used two-sided Wilcoxon rank-sum tests. TCRdb mirrors the immuneACCESS table, restricted to in-frame sequences. Some clones are absent from its copies; in checked studies, under half trace to an unresolved V gene, and the reason for the others is unknown. That table gives V, J and clone size, and the DNA gave D and trimming. Counted in this sample were around 450,000 clones; less than 95% of them appeared once. Of the sample, about 4.1% is held by the ten largest clones.

Taken with the paper, the label for treatment or condition translates to: roughly 20 received Ad26.COV2.S at low or high dose, single or two shots; several received placebo; per-sample allocation not given. For vaccine and placebo recipients, repertoires were sequenced using samples collected on day 63 after the first injection. Between 29 July and 7 August 2020, Cohort 1b enrolled about two dozen adults aged 18-55 years at one site in Boston, USA. As a vaccine, Ad26.COV2.S was a replication-incompetent adenovirus type 26 vector that expressed a prefusion-stabilized SARS-CoV-2 spike protein derived from the original Wuhan strain.

The sequences come from peripheral blood, collected in a trial of Ad26.COV2.S vaccine versus placebo. This receptor was taken from a person between 18 and 60 years old who received the Ad26.COV2.S COVID-19 vaccine or a placebo. This sequence uses TRBV5-1 and TRBJ2-2; the D gene remains uncertain. The CDR3 reads CASSLDSTGELFF. In nucleotides, the sequence is TGCGCCAGCAGCTTGGATAGCACCGGGGAGCTGTTTTTT.